Shown below are 14 T cell receptor beta chains from a single sample sequenced in a study of blood T cell repertoires in COVID-19. The repertoire was sequenced with immunoSEQ multiplex PCR; TCRdb's copy has only in-frame clones and lacks some. The table has 300,000 to 400,000 clones, around 90% seen once. The sample comprised peripheral blood. The receptors stem from a man aged 30-40 years with COVID-19, enrolled during active disease.

The J gene is TRBJ2-2, the V gene TRBV7-9; TRBD1 might be the D (5 bases). V lost 10 bases and J 9 bases, leaving 15 bases between the germline ends. The length of the CDR3 is 12 residues. Germline-derived CDR1 and CDR2 are SEHNR and FQNEAQ (reference sequence). DNA of the CDR3: TGTGCCACTCCAGGGTTAGGACGGGAGCTGTTTTTT. Protein: CATPGLGRELFF. The whole variable domain, filled in from reference TRBV7-9 and TRBJ2-2, reads DTGVSQNPRHKITKRGQNVTFRCDPISEHNRLYWYRQTLGQGPEFLTYFQNEAQLEKSRLLSDRFSAERPKGSFSTLEIQRTEQGDSAMYLCATPGLGRELFFGEGSRLTVL.

This chain joins TRBV29-1 and TRBJ1-2, with TRBD1 as a possible D gene (5 bases). The ends were cut back, 5 bases at V and 0 bases at J, with 13 bases in the middle. CDR1 and CDR2 from the germline V gene are SQVTM and ANQGSEA. The CDR3 covers 14 residues. The CDR3 loop reads CSVSRDGANYGYTF. The CDR3 region has the DNA TGCAGCGTTTCCAGGGATGGGGCTAACTATGGCTACACCTTC.

The chain carries TRBV18 and TRBJ1-6, with 9 bases aligning to TRBD1. CDR1 and CDR2 (germline): KGHSH, LQKENI. This CDR3 comprises 13 residues. V was pared by 8 bases and J by 8 bases, with 4 bases of the junction left unmatched. Here the CDR3 reads CASQRTGDSPLHF. The CDR3 coding sequence is TGTGCCAGCCAGCGGACAGGGGATTCACCCCTCCACTTT.

J is TRBJ2-2 and V is TRBV4-2; 12 positions agree with TRBD2. The CDR3 loop spans 17 amino acids. The germline V gene has CDR1 LGHNA and CDR2 YNFKEQ. Germline trimming cut 2 bases from V and 6 bases from J; bases unmatched to any gene: 7. The chain's CDR3 is CASSQYGSSGGAGELFF. The CDR3 bases are TGTGCCAGCAGCCAATACGGATCTAGCGGGGGGGCCGGGGAGCTGTTTTTT.

This clone was counted a single time. The chain is built from TRBV19 and TRBJ2-1, with D tentatively TRBD2 (6 bases). This CDR3 has 14 amino acids. V lost 5 bases to trimming and J lost 7 bases, with 15 bases between them. Germline-derived CDR1 and CDR2 are LNHDA and SQIVND (reference sequence). The chain's CDR3 is CASSPTSSTNEQFF. DNA of the CDR3: TGTGCCAGTAGTCCAACTAGCAGTACAAATGAGCAGTTCTTC. The full variable domain, in which reference TRBV19 and TRBJ2-1 provide the parts outside the CDR3, is DGGITQSPKYLFRKEGQNVTLSCEQNLNHDAMYWYRQDPGQGLRLIYYSQIVNDFQKGDIAEGYSVSREKKESFPLTVTSAQKNPTAFYLCASSPTSSTNEQFFGPGTRLTVL.

V and J are TRBV5-1 and TRBJ1-5; D gene uncertain. V shed 1 base and J shed 0 bases, with 8 bases lying between them. Germline CDR1 is SGHRS and CDR2 is YFSETQ. The length of the CDR3 is 15 residues. The chain's CDR3 is CASSLSGISNQPQHF. The CDR3 bases are TGCGCCAGCAGCTTGTCGGGGATTAGCAATCAGCCCCAGCATTTT.

V usage is TRBV6-6 and J usage is TRBJ1-3; D may be TRBD1 (5 bases). The CDR3 has 15 amino acids. Trimming shortened V by 4 bases and J by 4 bases, and 14 bases separated the two germline ends. Germline V gives CDR1 MNHNY, CDR2 SVGAGI (reference sequence). Here the CDR3 reads CASSSGTRGGNTIYF. The CDR3 bases are TGTGCCAGCAGTTCGGGCACCCGGGGGGGAAACACCATATATTTT.

This clone was seen a single time. The CDR3 coding sequence is TGTGCCAGCAGTTACGGTGTGTTGGGAGGAGAGACCCAGTACTTC. The encoded protein is CASSYGVLGGETQYF. The chain has TRBV6-5 and TRBJ2-5, with D perhaps matching TRBD2 (6 bases). The CDR3 has 15 residues. CDR1 and CDR2 from the germline V gene are MNHEY and SVGAGI. V was trimmed by 2 bases and J by 4 bases, leaving 14 bases between them.

The chain is built from TRBV5-5 and TRBJ2-7, with TRBD1 matching over 7 bases. The CDR3 has 15 residues. Germline CDR1 SGHKS, CDR2 YYEKEE (reference sequence). J gave up 5 bases and V 0 bases, and 8 bases lay outside the gene matches. This CDR3 is CASSLDGARGNEQYF. CDR3 nucleotides: TGTGCCAGCAGCTTGGACGGGGCCAGGGGGAACGAGCAGTACTTC.

CDR3 bases: TGTGCCAGCAGTTACTCACCCCCAGGGAACTTGAACACTGAAGCTTTCTTT. Translating gives CASSYSPPGNLNTEAFF. This rearrangement joins TRBV6-2 or TRBV6-3 to TRBJ1-1, with a possible D match to TRBD1 (5 bases). The germline gives CDR1 MNHEY, CDR2 SVGEGT. Trimming removed 0 bases from V and 0 bases from J, with 14 bases in between. This CDR3 is 17 amino acids long.

The V and J genes are TRBV7-2 and TRBJ2-1, with D possibly TRBD1 on 5 matching bases. V was cut by 4 bases and J by 10 bases, with 8 bases left in between. Germline V gene data show CDR1 as SGHTA and CDR2 as FQGNSA. The CDR3 runs to 11 residues. CDR3 DNA sequence: TGTGCCAGCAGCTCTGCAGGGGAGCAGTTCTTC. As protein: CASSSAGEQFF.

This chain links TRBV5-1 with TRBJ2-1; 10 bases line up with TRBD1. The germline V gene has CDR1 SGHRS and CDR2 YFSETQ. The J segment lost 8 bases and the V segment lost 4 bases, leaving 6 bases of the junction unmatched. The CDR3 is 14 residues long. The chain's CDR3 is CASSGGQGLDEQFF. The CDR3 nucleotides read TGCGCCAGCAGCGGGGGACAGGGGCTCGATGAGCAGTTCTTC.

J is TRBJ1-6 and V is TRBV16, with 10 nucleotides matching TRBD1. The CDR3 is 13 amino acids. With 8 bases clipped from V and 8 bases from J, the junction kept 3 bases outside the gene matches. The germline V gene has CDR1 KGHSY and CDR2 FQNENV. DNA for the CDR3: TGTGCCAGCTCCGGGACAGGGGATTCACCCCTCCACTTT. Its translation: CASSGTGDSPLHF.

This clone was seen ten or more times. This chain joins TRBV10-2 and TRBJ1-1; the match to TRBD1 covers 10 bases. The germline CDR1 and CDR2 sequences are WSHSY and SAAADI. This CDR3 region has 15 residues. The J segment lost 4 bases and the V segment lost 3 bases, leaving 5 bases of the junction unmatched. The CDR3 here is CASSDGTGAATEAFF. For the CDR3, the DNA is TGCGCCAGCAGTGATGGGACAGGGGCTGCCACTGAAGCTTTCTTT.